Shown below are 30 T cell receptor beta chains from a single sample sequenced in a study of T cells in narcolepsy (dated by TCRdb to 2016 to 2018). The method was the immunoSEQ multiplex PCR assay. TCRdb retrieved this table from immuneACCESS and kept in-frame rearrangements only. Not all clones are present; in checked studies, unresolved V genes account for under half, and no reason is known for the remainder. The sample table contains about 18,000 clones; only one count was recorded for about two thirds of them. More than 13% of the sample is in the top ten clones. Sequences were obtained from CD45RA- memory CD8+ T cells from PBMCs. The cell subset or site label corresponds to: memory T cells sorted ex vivo from peripheral blood. The receptors were sampled from a human donor with narcolepsy.

The chain uses TRBV4-1 and TRBJ2-1; the match to TRBD2 covers 14 bases. Per the germline V gene, CDR1 is MGHRA and CDR2 is YSYEKL. Unmatched junction bases numbered 1, after V lost 1 base and J lost 8 bases. This CDR3 region has 15 residues. DNA of the CDR3: TGCGCCAGCAGCCAAGGACTAGCGGGGGGGTATGAGCAGTTCTTC. Protein product: CASSQGLAGGYEQFF.

This clone has just one count. The V gene is TRBV5-8, the J gene TRBJ2-7, with no clear D. The length of the CDR3 is 11 residues. Germline V CDR1 and CDR2: SGHTS, YDEGEE. Trimming shortened V by 2 bases and J by 5 bases, and 5 bases separated the two germline ends. CDR3 nucleotides: TGTGCCAGCAGCTTAGTCGACGAGCAGTACTTC. Translating gives CASSLVDEQYF.

This clone was seen only a few times. V usage is TRBV27 and J usage is TRBJ1-1, with unresolved D. This CDR3 region has 16 residues. V lost 4 bases and J 0 bases, leaving 15 bases between the germline ends. CDR1 is MNHEY, CDR2 SMNVEV, per germline (reference sequence). The CDR3 is CASSYETYIMNTEAFF. CDR3 in DNA: TGTGCCAGCAGTTATGAAACTTACATCATGAACACTGAAGCTTTCTTT.

This chain uses TRBV7-6 with TRBJ1-1, with D maybe TRBD1 (5 bases). CDR3 length: 15 residues. Germline assignment: CDR1 SGHVS and CDR2 FNYEAQ. V was clipped by 5 bases and J by 1 base, with 14 bases between them. Written as DNA, the CDR3 is TGTGCCAGCAGCCCAGGGCACAACGGGAACACTGAAGCTTTCTTT. It is translated as CASSPGHNGNTEAFF.

This clone ranks as medium-sized. The chain joins TRBV7-8 to TRBJ2-6, with 12 positions matching TRBD2. Germline-derived CDR1 and CDR2 are SGHVS and FQNEAQ. Trimming took 5 bases from V and 1 from J; bases not matched to a gene: 6. CDR3 size: 18 residues. CDR3 loop: CASSPKTSGGSGANVLTF. CDR3 nucleotide sequence: TGTGCCAGCAGCCCGAAGACTAGCGGGGGATCTGGGGCCAACGTCCTGACTTTC.

This sequence joins TRBV2 and TRBJ2-5, with 8 bases fitting TRBD2. The CDR3 extends over 16 amino acids. Per germline, CDR1 SNHLY and CDR2 FYNNEI. Germline trimming cut 6 bases from V and 1 base from J; bases unmatched to any gene: 10. CDR3 amino acids: CASSPPLRGAQETQYF. The CDR3 DNA reads TGTGCCAGCAGCCCCCCTCTGCGGGGGGCCCAAGAGACCCAGTACTTC.

The gene calls are TRBV4-1 and TRBJ2-3; D may correspond to TRBD1 or TRBD2 (6 bases each). Trimming took off 3 bases at V and 1 base at J, with 11 bases between the two ends. This CDR3 contains 15 residues. The germline CDR1 and CDR2 sequences are MGHRA and YSYEKL. CDR3 sequence (DNA): TGCGCCAGCAGCCAGAGGGGGGCAGGCACAGATACGCAGTATTTT. Its translation: CASSQRGAGTDTQYF.

The V gene is TRBV15, the J gene TRBJ2-5; D gene uncertain. Germline V gene lookup returns CDR1 LNHNV and CDR2 YYDKDF (reference sequence). CDR3 length: 14 residues. Trimming removed 3 bases at V and 2 bases at J, with 10 bases between. CDR3 in amino acids: CATSREDLQETQYF. Here the CDR3 DNA reads TGTGCCACCAGCAGGGAAGATTTGCAAGAGACCCAGTACTTC.

This clone was seen a handful of times. The chain uses TRBV7-6 and TRBJ1-1, with unresolved D. V was cut by 5 bases and J by 2 bases, with 12 bases left in between. Per the germline V gene, CDR1 is SGHVS and CDR2 is FNYEAQ. The CDR3 is 14 amino acids. The CDR3 region is CASSPGVLNTEAFF. CDR3 nucleotides: TGTGCCAGCAGCCCCGGGGTTCTAAACACTGAAGCTTTCTTT.

The V call is TRBV9, the J call TRBJ2-1, with no clear D. V was trimmed by 0 bases and J by 2 bases, leaving 15 bases between them. The length of the CDR3 is 17 residues. CDR1 is SGDLS, CDR2 YYNGEE, per germline. The CDR3 reads CASSVGCQLATYNEQFF. The CDR3 nucleotides read TGTGCCAGCAGCGTAGGATGTCAACTTGCAACCTACAATGAGCAGTTCTTC. The full variable domain, completed using reference TRBV9 and TRBJ2-1, is DSGVTQTPKHLITATGQRVTLRCSPRSGDLSVYWYQQSLDQGLQFLIQYYNGEERAKGNILERFSAQQFPDLHSELNLSSLELGDSALYFCASSVGCQLATYNEQFFGPGTRLTVL.

The chain carries TRBV6-1 and TRBJ2-1; 8 nucleotides line up with TRBD1. This CDR3 comprises 12 residues. Looked up from germline, CDR1 is MNHNS and CDR2 is SASEGT. The V segment lost 10 bases and the J segment 4 bases; nucleotides outside the gene matches: 3. The CDR3, as DNA: TGTGCCACCGGACAGGGATACAATGAGCAGTTCTTC. This translates into CATGQGYNEQFF.

The chain combines TRBV27 with TRBJ1-1; D ambiguous. This CDR3 spans 14 amino acids. Germline loops: CDR1 MNHEY, CDR2 SMNVEV (reference sequence). The germline V and J ends were trimmed by 2 bases and 0 bases, with 7 bases remaining between them. The CDR3 region is CASSLRLVNTEAFF. The CDR3 bases are TGTGCCAGCAGTTTAAGACTTGTGAACACTGAAGCTTTCTTT.

The rearrangement links TRBV14 to TRBJ2-3, with no clear D. In germline, CDR1 is SGHDN, CDR2 FVKESK. This CDR3 has 14 residues. The ends were cut back, 0 bases at V and 3 bases at J, with 7 bases in the middle. The CDR3 sequence: CASSQDFWTDTQYF. The CDR3 region has the DNA TGTGCCAGCAGCCAAGATTTCTGGACAGATACGCAGTATTTT. Full variable domain (rest looked up from reference TRBV14 and TRBJ2-3): EAGVTQFPSHSVIEKGQTVTLRCDPISGHDNLYWYRRVMGKEIKFLLHFVKESKQDESGMPNNRFLAERTGGTYSTLKVQPAELEDSGVYFCASSQDFWTDTQYFGPGTRLTVL.

The V gene is TRBV27, the J gene TRBJ2-3; maybe TRBD1 (6 bases). The CDR3 consists of 13 residues. The V gene lost 5 bases and the J gene lost 6 bases, with 12 bases spanning the gap. In germline, CDR1 is MNHEY, CDR2 SMNVEV (reference sequence). In DNA, the CDR3 is TGTGCCAGCAGTCGAGGGGGAGACGATACGCAGTATTTT. Its protein is CASSRGGDDTQYF.

The V gene is TRBV5-6, the J gene TRBJ2-1, with a weak D call TRBD2 (6 bases). The CDR3 is 15 amino acids. The germline CDR1 and CDR2 sequences are SGHDT and YYEEEE. The V gene lost 0 bases and the J gene lost 8 bases, with 15 bases spanning the gap. The CDR3 protein is CASSLDRRLVDEQFF. CDR3 DNA: TGTGCCAGCAGCTTGGACCGCCGACTAGTCGATGAGCAGTTCTTC.

CDR3 coding DNA: TGTGCCAGCAGCCCCCGGGACGGCGGAAACACCATATATTTT. The encoded protein is CASSPRDGGNTIYF. The V and J genes are TRBV9 and TRBJ1-3, with D perhaps TRBD1 (5 bases). The CDR3 extends over 14 amino acids. V lost 4 bases and J lost 4, with 12 bases in between. Germline CDR1 is SGDLS and CDR2 is YYNGEE. The variable domain in full, with the rest retrieved from reference TRBV9 and TRBJ1-3, is DSGVTQTPKHLITATGQRVTLRCSPRSGDLSVYWYQQSLDQGLQFLIQYYNGEERAKGNILERFSAQQFPDLHSELNLSSLELGDSALYFCASSPRDGGNTIYFGEGSWLTVV.

This clone is labeled medium-sized. The chain uses TRBV5-6 and TRBJ1-2; D unresolved. Germline assignment: CDR1 SGHDT and CDR2 YYEEEE. This CDR3 spans 16 amino acids. V lost 4 bases and J 4 bases, leaving 20 bases between the germline ends. In DNA form, the CDR3 reads TGTGCCAGCAGCCGAGGACTTGGAGGCACACCCTATGGCTACACCTTC. Translation: CASSRGLGGTPYGYTF.

This sequence joins TRBV6-5 and TRBJ2-7, with D unresolved. Trimming took off 5 bases at V and 0 bases at J, with 11 bases between the two ends. CDR3 size: 14 residues. The V gene's germline CDR1 is MNHEY and CDR2 SVGAGI. CDR3 coding DNA: TGTGCCAGCAGTGTCGCAACCAACTCCTACGAGCAGTACTTC. As protein: CASSVATNSYEQYF.

The V and J genes are TRBV30 and TRBJ2-1, with D uncertain. V was pared by 3 bases and J by 7 bases, with 10 bases between. This CDR3 is built from 12 residues. Germline V gene sequence: CDR1 GTSNPN, CDR2 SVGIG (reference sequence). The CDR3 region is CAWRLQKNEQFF. In DNA, the CDR3 is TGTGCCTGGAGACTACAGAAGAATGAGCAGTTCTTC.

This chain links TRBV4-2 with TRBJ2-1; 11 bases are a match to TRBD2. The length of the CDR3 is 15 residues. Unmatched junction bases numbered 4, after V lost 2 bases and J lost 7 bases. Germline-derived CDR1 and CDR2 are LGHNA and YNFKEQ. The CDR3 region has the DNA TGTGCCAGCAGCCAAACTAGCGGGAGTCTAAATGAGCAGTTCTTC. Amino acid sequence: CASSQTSGSLNEQFF.

V gene TRBV27 combines with J gene TRBJ2-1, with 7 bases lining up with TRBD2. The CDR3 loop spans 15 amino acids. Per the germline V gene, CDR1 is MNHEY and CDR2 is SMNVEV (reference sequence). V dropped 5 bases and J dropped 1; count of bases not matched to a gene: 5. This chain's CDR3 is CASSPSGPSYNEQFF. In DNA form, the CDR3 reads TGTGCCAGCAGTCCTAGCGGACCGTCCTACAATGAGCAGTTCTTC.

This clone appeared a single time. The chain carries TRBV11-3 and TRBJ2-1; the match to TRBD2 covers 7 bases. This CDR3 is built from 16 residues. Germline CDR1 and CDR2: SGHNT and YENEEA. J lost 6 bases, V lost 1 base, and 9 bases had no gene match. The CDR3 DNA reads TGTGCCAGCAGCTTAGGGATGCGGGAGTTCTTCAATGAGCAGTTCTTC. Translating it yields CASSLGMREFFNEQFF.

The chain links TRBV12-2 to TRBJ2-7; the table's D call TRBD2 went unverified against the DNA. TRBV12-2 is listed as a pseudogene. The CDR3 loop spans 8 amino acids. This CDR3 reads CASLPLLF. As DNA, the CDR3 is TGTGCAAGTCTCCCCCTTCTTTTC.

The V gene is TRBV7-6, the J gene TRBJ2-3; 7 bases line up with TRBD2. This CDR3 has 15 residues. Germline V gene sequence: CDR1 SGHVS, CDR2 FNYEAQ. V was pared by 5 bases and J by 0 bases, with 5 bases of the junction left unmatched. The CDR3 sequence is CASSELAISTDTQYF. The CDR3 coding sequence is TGTGCCAGCAGCGAACTAGCGATTAGCACAGATACGCAGTATTTT.

The chain recombines TRBV7-9 with TRBJ1-2; 7 positions agree with TRBD1. Trimming cost V 1 base and J 9 bases; bases outside gene matches: 8. CDR3 length: 14 residues. Germline V CDR1 and CDR2: SEHNR, FQNEAQ (reference sequence). DNA for the CDR3: TGTGCCAGCAGCTTAGGAACAGGGGTGGAGAGCTACACCTTC. Its protein is CASSLGTGVESYTF.

In its sample, this clone was seen once. This chain connects TRBV5-1 to TRBJ2-7, with TRBD1 matching over 9 bases. The CDR3 length is 14 residues. The junction had 0 bases not matched to a gene; V was cut back by 0 bases and J by 2 bases. CDR1 is SGHRS, CDR2 YFSETQ, per germline. The CDR3 sequence is CASSLGTGAYEQYF. The CDR3 bases are TGCGCCAGCAGCTTGGGGACAGGGGCCTACGAGCAGTACTTC.

This rearrangement joins TRBV2 to TRBJ1-2; the match to TRBD1 covers 7 bases. CDR3 size: 15 residues. The trim removed 2 bases at V and 5 bases at J, leaving 8 bases unmatched. CDR1 is SNHLY, CDR2 FYNNEI, per germline. CDR3 region: CASSEWDRHTYGYTF. In DNA form, the CDR3 reads TGTGCCAGCAGTGAATGGGACAGACATACTTATGGCTACACCTTC.

This clone was detected once. The rearrangement joins TRBV2 to TRBJ2-3, with no clear D. The length of the CDR3 is 15 residues. CDR1 and CDR2 (germline): SNHLY, FYNNEI. V lost 7 bases to trimming and J lost 4 bases, with 18 bases between them. The CDR3 DNA reads as TGTGCCAGCACCGAGGAAGAGAGAAGGGCAGATACGCAGTATTTT. Protein: CASTEEERRADTQYF.

This clone was found a few times. V is TRBV5-6 and J is TRBJ1-4, with D perhaps TRBD1 (6 bases). The CDR3 extends over 16 amino acids. CDR1 and CDR2 (germline): SGHDT, YYEEEE. V was clipped by 0 bases and J by 2 bases, with 11 bases between them. DNA of the CDR3: TGTGCCAGCAGCTTGGATTTCGGGGGCACTAATGAAAAACTGTTTTTT. It yields the protein CASSLDFGGTNEKLFF.

The genes are TRBV13 and TRBJ2-5, with 9 nucleotides matching TRBD2. CDR3 length equals 16 residues. The V gene end was trimmed by 1 base and the J gene end by 4 bases; junction bases not matched to a gene: 7. Germline CDR1 and CDR2: PRHDT and FYEKMQ (reference sequence). In DNA form, the CDR3 reads TGTGCCAGCAGCTTAGTGGCTAGCGGGACACTAGAGACCCAGTACTTC. This translates into CASSLVASGTLETQYF.